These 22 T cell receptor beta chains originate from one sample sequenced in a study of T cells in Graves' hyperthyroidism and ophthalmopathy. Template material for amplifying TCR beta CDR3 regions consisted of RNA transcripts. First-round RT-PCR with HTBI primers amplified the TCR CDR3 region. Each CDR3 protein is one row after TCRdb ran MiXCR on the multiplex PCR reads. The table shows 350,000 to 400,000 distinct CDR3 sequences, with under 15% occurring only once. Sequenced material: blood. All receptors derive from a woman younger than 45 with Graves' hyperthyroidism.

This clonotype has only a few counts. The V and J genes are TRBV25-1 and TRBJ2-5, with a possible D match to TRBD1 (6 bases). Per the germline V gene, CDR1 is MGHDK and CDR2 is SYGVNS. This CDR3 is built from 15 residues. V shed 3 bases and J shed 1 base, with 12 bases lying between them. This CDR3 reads CASSEGTTSQETQYF. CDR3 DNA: TGTGCCAGCAGTGAGGGGACAACCTCCCAAGAGACCCAGTACTTC.

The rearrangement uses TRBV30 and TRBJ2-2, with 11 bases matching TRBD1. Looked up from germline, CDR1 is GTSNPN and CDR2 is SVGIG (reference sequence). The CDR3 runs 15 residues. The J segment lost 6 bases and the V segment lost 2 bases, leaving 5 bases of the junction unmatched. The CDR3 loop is CAWSSGTGGPGELFF. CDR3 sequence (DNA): TGTGCCTGGAGTTCCGGGACAGGGGGTCCCGGGGAGCTGTTTTTT.

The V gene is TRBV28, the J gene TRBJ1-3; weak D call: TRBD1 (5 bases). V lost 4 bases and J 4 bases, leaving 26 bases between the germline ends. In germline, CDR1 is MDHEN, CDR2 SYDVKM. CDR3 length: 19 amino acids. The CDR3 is CASSSMGLFRVRDGNTIYF. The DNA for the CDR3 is TGTGCCAGCAGTTCTATGGGGCTTTTTCGGGTTAGAGACGGAAACACCATATATTTT.

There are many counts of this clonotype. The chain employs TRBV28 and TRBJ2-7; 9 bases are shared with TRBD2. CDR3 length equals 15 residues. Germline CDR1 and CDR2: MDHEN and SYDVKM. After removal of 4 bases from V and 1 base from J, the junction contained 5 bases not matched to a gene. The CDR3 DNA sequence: TGTGCCAGCAGTTCATTAGCGGGAGAGTCCTACGAGCAGTACTTC. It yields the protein CASSSLAGESYEQYF.

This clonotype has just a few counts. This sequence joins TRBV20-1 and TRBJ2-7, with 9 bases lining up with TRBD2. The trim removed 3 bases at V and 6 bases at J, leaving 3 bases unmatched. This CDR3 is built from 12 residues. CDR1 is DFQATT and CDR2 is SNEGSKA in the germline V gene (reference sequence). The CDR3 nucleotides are TGCAGTGCTAGTGCACTAGCGGGCGAGCAGTACTTC. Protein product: CSASALAGEQYF.

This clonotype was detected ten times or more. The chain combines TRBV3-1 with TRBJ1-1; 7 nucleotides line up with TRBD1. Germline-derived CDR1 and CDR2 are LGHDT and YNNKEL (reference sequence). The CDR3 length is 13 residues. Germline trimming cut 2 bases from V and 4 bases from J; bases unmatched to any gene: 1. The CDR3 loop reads CASSQPGGTEAFF. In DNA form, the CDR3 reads TGTGCCAGCAGCCAACCAGGGGGCACTGAAGCTTTCTTT. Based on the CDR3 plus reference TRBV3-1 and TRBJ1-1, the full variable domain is DTAVSQTPKYLVTQMGNDKSIKCEQNLGHDTMYWYKQDSKKFLKIMFSYNNKELIINETVPNRFSPKSPDKAHLNLHINSLELGDSAVYFCASSQPGGTEAFFGQGTRLTVV.

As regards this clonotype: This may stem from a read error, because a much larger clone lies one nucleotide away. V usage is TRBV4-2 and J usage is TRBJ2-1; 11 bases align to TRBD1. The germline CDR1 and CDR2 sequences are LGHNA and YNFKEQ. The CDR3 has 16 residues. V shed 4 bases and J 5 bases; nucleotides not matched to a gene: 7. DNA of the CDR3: TGTGCCAGCAGCCCCTTCGGACAGGGGGCTGACAATGAGCAGTTCTTC. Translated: CASSPFGQGADNEQFF.

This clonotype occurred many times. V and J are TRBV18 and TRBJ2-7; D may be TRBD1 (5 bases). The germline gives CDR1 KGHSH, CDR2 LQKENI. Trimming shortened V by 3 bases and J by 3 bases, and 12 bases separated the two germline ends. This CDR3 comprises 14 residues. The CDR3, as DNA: TGTGCCAGCTCACCGCAGGGTATGCGCTACGAGCAGTACTTC. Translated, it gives CASSPQGMRYEQYF.

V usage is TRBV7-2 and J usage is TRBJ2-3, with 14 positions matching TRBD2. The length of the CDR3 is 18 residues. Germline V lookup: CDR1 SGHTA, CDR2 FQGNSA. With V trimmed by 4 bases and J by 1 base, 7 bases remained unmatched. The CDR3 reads CASSSHGTSGRGTDTQYF. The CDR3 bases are TGTGCCAGCAGCTCTCACGGGACTAGCGGGAGAGGCACAGATACGCAGTATTTT.

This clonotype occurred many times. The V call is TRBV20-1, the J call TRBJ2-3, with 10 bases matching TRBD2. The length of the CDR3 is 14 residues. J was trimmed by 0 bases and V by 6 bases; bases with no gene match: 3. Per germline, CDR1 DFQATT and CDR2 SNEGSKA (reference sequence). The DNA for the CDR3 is TGCAGTGCGTGGACTAGCGGTAGCACAGATACGCAGTATTTT. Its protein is CSAWTSGSTDTQYF.

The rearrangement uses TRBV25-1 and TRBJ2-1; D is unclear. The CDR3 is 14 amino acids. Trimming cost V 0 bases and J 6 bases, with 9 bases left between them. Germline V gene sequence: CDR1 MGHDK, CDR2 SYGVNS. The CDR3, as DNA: TGTGCCAGCAGTGAATATGGGCAGGTCAATGAGCAGTTCTTC. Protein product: CASSEYGQVNEQFF.

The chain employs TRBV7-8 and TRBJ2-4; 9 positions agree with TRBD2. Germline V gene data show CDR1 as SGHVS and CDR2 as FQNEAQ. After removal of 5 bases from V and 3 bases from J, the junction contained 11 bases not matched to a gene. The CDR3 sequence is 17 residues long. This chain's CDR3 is CASSESLAGNIKNIQYF. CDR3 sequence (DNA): TGTGCCAGCAGCGAATCCCTAGCGGGAAATATCAAAAACATTCAGTACTTC.

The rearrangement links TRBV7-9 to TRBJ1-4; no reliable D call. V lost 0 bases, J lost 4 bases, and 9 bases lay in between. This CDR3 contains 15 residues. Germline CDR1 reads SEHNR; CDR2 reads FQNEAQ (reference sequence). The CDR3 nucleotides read TGTGCCAGCAGCTTAGCGCAGACCTATAATGAAAAACTGTTTTTT. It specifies CASSLAQTYNEKLFF.

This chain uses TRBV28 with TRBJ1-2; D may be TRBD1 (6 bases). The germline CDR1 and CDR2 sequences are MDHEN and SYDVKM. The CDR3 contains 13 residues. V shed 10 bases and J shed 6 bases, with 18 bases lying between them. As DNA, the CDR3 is TGTGCCACGGGGGGGGGCGGTCGGGATGGCTACACCTTC. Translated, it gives CATGGGGRDGYTF.

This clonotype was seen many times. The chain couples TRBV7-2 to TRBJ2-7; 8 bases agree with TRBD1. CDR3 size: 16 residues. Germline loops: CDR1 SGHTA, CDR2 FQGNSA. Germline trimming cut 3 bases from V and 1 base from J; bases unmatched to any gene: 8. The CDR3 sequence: CASSFRGQGSSYEQYF. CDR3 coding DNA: TGTGCCAGCAGCTTTCGCGGACAGGGTTCTTCCTACGAGCAGTACTTC. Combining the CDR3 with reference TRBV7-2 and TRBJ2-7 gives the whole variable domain GAGVSQSPSNKVTEKGKDVELRCDPISGHTALYWYRQSLGQGLEFLIYFQGNSAPDKSGLPSDRFSAERTGGSVSTLTIQRTQQEDSAVYLCASSFRGQGSSYEQYFGPGTRLTVT.

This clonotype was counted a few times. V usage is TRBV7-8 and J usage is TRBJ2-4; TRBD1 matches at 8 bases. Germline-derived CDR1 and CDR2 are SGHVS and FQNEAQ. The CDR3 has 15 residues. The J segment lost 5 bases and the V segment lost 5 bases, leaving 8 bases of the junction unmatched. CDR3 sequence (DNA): TGTGCCAGCAGCGTCAACAGGGGGATGGAAAACATTCAGTACTTC. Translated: CASSVNRGMENIQYF.

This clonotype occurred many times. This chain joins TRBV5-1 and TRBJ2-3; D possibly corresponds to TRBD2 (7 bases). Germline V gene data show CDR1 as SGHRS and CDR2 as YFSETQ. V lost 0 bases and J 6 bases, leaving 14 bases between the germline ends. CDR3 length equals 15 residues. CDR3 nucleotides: TGCGCCAGCAGCTTGGAAGGACAGACTAGCGATACGCAGTATTTT. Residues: CASSLEGQTSDTQYF.

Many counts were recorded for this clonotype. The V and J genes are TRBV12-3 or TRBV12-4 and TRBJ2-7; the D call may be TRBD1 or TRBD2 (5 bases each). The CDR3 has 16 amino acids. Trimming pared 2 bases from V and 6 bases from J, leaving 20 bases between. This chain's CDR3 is CASSLSVGLTGLEQYF. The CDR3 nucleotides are TGTGCCAGCAGTTTATCGGTGGGGCTAACCGGACTCGAGCAGTACTTC.

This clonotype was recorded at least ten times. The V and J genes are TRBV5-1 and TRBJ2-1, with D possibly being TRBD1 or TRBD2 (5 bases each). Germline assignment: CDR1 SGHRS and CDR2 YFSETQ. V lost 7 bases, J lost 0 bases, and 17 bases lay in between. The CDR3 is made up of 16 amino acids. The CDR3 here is CASGARADSSYNEQFF. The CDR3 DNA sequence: TGCGCCAGCGGGGCGAGGGCGGATAGCTCCTACAATGAGCAGTTCTTC.

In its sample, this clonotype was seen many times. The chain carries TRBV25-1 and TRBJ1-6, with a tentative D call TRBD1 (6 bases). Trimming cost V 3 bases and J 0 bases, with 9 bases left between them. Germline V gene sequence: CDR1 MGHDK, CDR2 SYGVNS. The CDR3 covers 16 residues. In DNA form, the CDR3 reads TGTGCCAGCAGTGAGCGGGACATCTCCTATAATTCACCCCTCCACTTT. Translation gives CASSERDISYNSPLHF. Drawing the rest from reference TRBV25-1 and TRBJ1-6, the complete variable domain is EADIYQTPRYLVIGTGKKITLECSQTMGHDKMYWYQQDPGMELHLIHYSYGVNSTEKGDLSSESTVSRIRTEHFPLTLESARPSHTSQYLCASSERDISYNSPLHFGNGTRLTVT.

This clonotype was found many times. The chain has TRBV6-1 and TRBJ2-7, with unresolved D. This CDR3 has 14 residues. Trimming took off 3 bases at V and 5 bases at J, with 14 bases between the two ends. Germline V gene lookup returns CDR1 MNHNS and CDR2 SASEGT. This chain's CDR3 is CASSDIRGANEQYF. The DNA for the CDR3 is TGTGCCAGCAGTGACATTAGAGGCGCCAACGAGCAGTACTTC.

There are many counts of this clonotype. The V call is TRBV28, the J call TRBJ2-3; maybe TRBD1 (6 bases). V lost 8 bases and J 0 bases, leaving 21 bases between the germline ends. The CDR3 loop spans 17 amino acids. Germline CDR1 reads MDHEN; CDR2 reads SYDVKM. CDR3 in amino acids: CASEKGGRGFSTDTQYF. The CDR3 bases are TGTGCCAGCGAGAAAGGCGGCAGGGGTTTCAGCACAGATACGCAGTATTTT.